This TCR beta chain is from a study of Ad26.COV2.S vaccination and SARS-CoV-2 variants. Study-wide findings and caveats: Vaccinated and placebo-treated recipients had similar non-spike TCR breadth.

Comment on this clone: Its antigen remains unknown.

Germline CDR1 reads LNHDA; CDR2 reads SQIVND (reference sequence). The V and J ends lost 2 bases and 8 bases respectively, with 12 bases between them. The CDR3 contains 14 residues. Treatment described: some 19 received Ad26.COV2.S at low or high dose, single or two shots; several received placebo; per-sample allocation not given. Samples came from day 63 after the first vaccine or placebo injection. Clones were read by immunoSEQ multiplex PCR, and TCRdb kept only the in-frame ones, dropping some. Seen here are hundreds of thousands of clones, about 91% observed once, and the top ten hold 2% to 3%. The chain employs TRBV19 and TRBJ1-4; a weak D match, TRBD1 (6 bases). Sequencing was performed on peripheral blood, taken in a trial of Ad26.COV2.S vaccine versus placebo. The origin of this receptor is a person aged 18-60 years who received the Ad26.COV2.S COVID-19 vaccine or a placebo. DNA of the CDR3: TGTGCCAGTAGTATAATCAGGGGTCGCGAAAAACTGTTTTTT. Amino acid sequence: CASSIIRGREKLFF. Drawing the rest from reference TRBV19 and TRBJ1-4, the complete variable domain is DGGITQSPKYLFRKEGQNVTLSCEQNLNHDAMYWYRQDPGQGLRLIYYSQIVNDFQKGDIAEGYSVSREKKESFPLTVTSAQKNPTAFYLCASSIIRGREKLFFGSGTQLSVL.